This entry is about one TCR beta chain. This clonotype was detected a few times. This clone's antigen is unknown. Base qualities are not provided; no much larger clone lies one nucleotide away. Its CDR3 holds 15 amino acids, cysteine through phenylalanine. The retained sequence is limited to the CDR3, 45 bases, with the frame set at the first base. V is pared back by 1 base and J by 0 bases, with 9 bases lying between the germline termini. CDR1 and CDR2 are read off the germline V gene (reference sequence) as SEHNR and FQNEAQ. Hyperthyroidism patients were newly diagnosed, with disease duration under 2 months, and aged 18 to 65 years. Anyone with other autoimmune diseases, uncontrolled infections, pregnancy or lactation was excluded from the study. Diagnosis relied on clinical symptoms, serum thyroxine, TRAb, thyroid ultrasound and orbital computed tomography. Trizol reagent was used to extract the total RNA, and its quality was then checked on an Agilent 2100 Bioanalyzer.

This specimen belongs to a study of Graves' ophthalmopathy and Graves' hyperthyroidism (dated by TCRdb to the late 2010s). Describing the broader study: A patient counted as having stable hyperthyroidism if there was no progression to ophthalmopathy within 18 months of follow-up. The study used TCR beta repertoire signatures to distinguish Graves' ophthalmopathy from Graves' hyperthyroidism and to predict progression to ophthalmopathy. An independent validation cohort was composed of approximately 18 hyperthyroidism patients and 15 to 17 patients who later progressed from hyperthyroidism to ophthalmopathy. To explore V-J signatures that separate ophthalmopathy from hyperthyroidism, a discovery set of around 97 patients was enrolled, consisting of about 43 with ophthalmopathy and approximately 57 with stable hyperthyroidism. After sampling, hyperthyroidism patients received methimazole starting at 30 mg daily, and ophthalmopathy patients received high-dose intravenous methylprednisolone. In six or seven hyperthyroidism patients, the T-cell repertoires found in thyroid tissue were compared with those found in blood. In total, approximately 140 blood samples were TCR-sequenced: approximately 40 ophthalmopathy, some 72 hyperthyroidism and some 17 hyperthyroidism-to-ophthalmopathy patients.

For repertoire sequencing, the TCR beta CDR3 regions were amplified from RNA transcripts. The first round of RT-PCR was done with HTBI primers and the Qiagen OneStep RT-PCR kit, and was followed by a second round of multiplex PCR, then size selection and purification. Sequencing of the libraries was carried out on an Illumina HiSeq2000 in paired-end mode with 100 bp reads. From the authors' description of their analysis: Reads were processed with SOAPnuke, discarding reads with adapters, uncalled bases, mean Phred below 15, or no exact constant-primer or identifier match. COPE v1.2.5 was used to merge high-quality paired reads. Each unique nucleotide sequence was defined as a clonotype, and clonotypes were aligned to IMGT TRB V, D and J references with MiTCR v1.1. Only V-J combinations with frequency above 0.0001 were analysed, covering about 99% of repertoires. For each V-J combination, a TCR clonal expansion and chaos score was defined as the ratio of F50 clonal expansion to chaos observed in the TCRdist matrix. Welch's t-statistics and random forest were used to reduce features to approximately 13 V-J combinations, which were fed into a naive Bayes classifier. Thyroid-blood repertoire similarity was quantified with the Morisita-Horn index. Through fastp at Q25 and MiXCR, TCRdb rebuilt clones from the public reads, retaining in-frame beta chains. Each entry merges the rows of one CDR3 protein and shows their most common DNA and genes. These V and J calls rely on TCRdb rather than the paper's analysis. The sample table shows over a million distinct CDR3 sequences, and 35% to 40% are seen once. 11% of the sample is taken by the ten largest.

What the study reported, not specific to this receptor: In cross-validation, the 13-signature model distinguished ophthalmopathy from stable hyperthyroidism with about 88% sensitivity and 81% to 83% specificity, and in the test set the corresponding values were about 80% and 75%. In validation, the model predicted ophthalmopathy progression with nearly 71% sensitivity and approximately 75% specificity; roughly 11 predicted patients were CT-confirmed with GO in a median of roughly 6.8 months. No statistical method was used to set the sample size in advance, and the investigators knew which group each participant was assigned to. Most of the expanded thyroid clonotypes with a frequency above 0.001 were also detected in blood, and it was suggested that the thyroid immune response may be reflected by blood repertoires.

The V and J genes are TRBV7-9 and TRBJ2-5; the D gene could be either TRBD1 or TRBD2, each agreeing at 5 bases. Sequencing was done on a sample of peripheral blood or thyroid tissue (not recorded which). The sequence came from an adult man with Graves' hyperthyroidism. The sequence in DNA is TGTGCCAGCAGCTTAGGGGGGAACTACCAAGAGACCCAGTACTTC. Its coded protein is CASSLGGNYQETQYF.